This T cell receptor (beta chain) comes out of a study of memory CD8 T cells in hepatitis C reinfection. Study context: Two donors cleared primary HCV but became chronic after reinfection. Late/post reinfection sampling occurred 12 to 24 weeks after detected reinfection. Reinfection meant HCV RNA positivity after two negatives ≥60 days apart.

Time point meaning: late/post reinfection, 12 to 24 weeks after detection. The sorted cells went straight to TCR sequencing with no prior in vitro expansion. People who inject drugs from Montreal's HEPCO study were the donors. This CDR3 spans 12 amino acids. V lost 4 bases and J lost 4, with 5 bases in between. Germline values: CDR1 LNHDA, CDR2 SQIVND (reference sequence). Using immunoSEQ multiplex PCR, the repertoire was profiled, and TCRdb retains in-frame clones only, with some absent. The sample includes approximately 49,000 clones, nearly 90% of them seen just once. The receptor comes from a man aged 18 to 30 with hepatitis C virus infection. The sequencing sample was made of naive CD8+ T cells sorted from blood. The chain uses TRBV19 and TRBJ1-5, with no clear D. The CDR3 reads CASSRGNQPQHF. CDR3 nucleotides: TGTGCCAGTAGTAGAGGGAATCAGCCCCAGCATTTT. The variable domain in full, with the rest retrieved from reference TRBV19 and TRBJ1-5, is DGGITQSPKYLFRKEGQNVTLSCEQNLNHDAMYWYRQDPGQGLRLIYYSQIVNDFQKGDIAEGYSVSREKKESFPLTVTSAQKNPTAFYLCASSRGNQPQHFGDGTRLSIL.